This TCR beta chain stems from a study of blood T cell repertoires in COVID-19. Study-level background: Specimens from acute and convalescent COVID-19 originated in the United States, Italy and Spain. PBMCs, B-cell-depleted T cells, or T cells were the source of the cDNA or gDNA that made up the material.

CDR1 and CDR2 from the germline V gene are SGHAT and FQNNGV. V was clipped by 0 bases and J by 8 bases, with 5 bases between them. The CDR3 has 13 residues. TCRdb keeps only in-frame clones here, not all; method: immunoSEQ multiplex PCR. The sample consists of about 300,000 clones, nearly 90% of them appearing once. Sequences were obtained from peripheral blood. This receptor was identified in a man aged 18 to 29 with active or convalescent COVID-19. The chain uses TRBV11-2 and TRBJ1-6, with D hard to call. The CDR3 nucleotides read TGTGCCAGCAGCTTAGATCGGGATTCACCCCTCCACTTT. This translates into CASSLDRDSPLHF.